This T cell receptor beta chain was captured by sequencing in a study of blood T cells in healthy people across ages. Study results and caveats: Long-lived and aged donors differed, with more naive CD4+ cells and higher diversity in the long-lived.

Only a few counts were recorded for this clonotype. Antigen: not known. Per the germline V gene, CDR1 is LGHNT and CDR2 is FRNRAP. CDR3 length: 16 amino acids. Individuals who donated were healthy Caucasians from Russia aged roughly 6 to 100. It was with a sample-barcoded 5' primer and a J-beta primer mix that a second PCR of about 7 to 12 cycles was run. TCRdb passed the 5' RACE reads through MiXCR, listing each CDR3 protein once. The sample carries some 1.6 million distinct CDR3 sequences, roughly 32% recorded once. V and J are TRBV12-5 and TRBJ2-5; TRBD1 aligns across 8 bases. The J call may be mistaken, given a closer DNA end match to TRBJ2-7. This sequence was found in a woman in her 30s in good health. Sequencing was performed on blood. CDR3 coding DNA: TGTGCTAGTGGTACAACCGGGACAGGCCTTATCTACGAGCAGTACTTC. This encodes CASGTTGTGLIYEQYF.